These T cell receptor beta chains were read from a single sample in a study of T cell changes during pregnancy in multiple sclerosis. Sequencing used immunoSEQ multiplex PCR; TCRdb keeps in-frame clones, though not all of them. Among around 63,000 clones listed, 75% to 95% were seen once. Source: peripheral blood, taken after pregnancy. The receptors come from a female donor in good health, enrolled as a control in a pregnancy study. Each CDR3 is given with its conserved first and last residue. D genes are given only for firm matches. Some rows mark clone size as missing; the rest say once, few, many or name a class of expanded clone.

>.|TRBJ2-5|.|TRBV18
TGTGCCAGCTCACCGCGAGGGGGGGAACAAGAGACCCAGTACTTC
CASSPRGGEQETQYF
>medium-sized|TRBJ2-1|TRBD2|TRBV9
TGTGCCAGCAGCGGGATCGGGGGGAACAACAATGAGCAGTTCTTC
CASSGIGGNNNEQFF
>.|TRBJ1-1|.|TRBV7-2
TGTGCCAGCAGCTTAGATTCGTCTTATAACACTGAAGCTTTCTTT
CASSLDSSYNTEAFF
>.|TRBJ2-1|TRBD2|TRBV4-2
TGTGCCAGCAGCCAAGATGGCCCGGGGGGGGGTTACAATGAGCAGTTCTTC
CASSQDGPGGGYNEQFF
>.|TRBJ2-3|TRBD2|TRBV6-5
TGTGCCAGCAGTTACTCTGCGGGGGAGGGCACAGATACGCAGTATTTT
CASSYSAGEGTDTQYF
>.|TRBJ1-5|.|TRBV19
TGTGCCAGTAGTATGGGGGGGCATAACTCAGGCCAGCCCCAGCATTTT
CASSMGGHNSGQPQHF
>.|TRBJ1-1|TRBD1|TRBV4-1
TGCGCCAGCAGCCAAGCCGGGACAGGGCCCAACACTGAAGCTTTCTTT
CASSQAGTGPNTEAFF
>.|TRBJ2-7|TRBD1|TRBV30
TGTGCCTGGACCCGACAGGGGGCCTACGAGCAGTACTTC
CAWTRQGAYEQYF
>.|TRBJ1-2|TRBD1|TRBV19
TGTGCCAGTAGTCCTTACGACAGGGTAGGCTATGGCTACACCTTC
CASSPYDRVGYGYTF
>.|TRBJ2-7|.|TRBV2
TGTGCCAGCACGCCGAGGCTTACCTACGAGCAGTACTTC
CASTPRLTYEQYF
>.|TRBJ1-6|TRBD1|TRBV28
TGTGCCAGCTGGGACAGGGGTTCACCCCTCCACTTT
CASWDRGSPLHF
>.|TRBJ1-2|.|TRBV27
TGTGCCAGCAGCACCTCAGGGAACTATGGCTACACCTTC
CASSTSGNYGYTF
>.|TRBJ1-1|.|TRBV19
TGTGCCAGTAGTGTAGCAGAGAACACTGAAGCTTTCTTT
CASSVAENTEAFF
>.|TRBJ1-5|.|TRBV7-8
TGTGCCAGCAGCGTACGGGGGGGTCAGCCCCAGCATTTT
CASSVRGGQPQHF
>.|TRBJ2-7|.|TRBV6-7
TGTGCCAGCAGTTCGAGGGAACAGGGATGCTACGAGCAGTACTTC
CASSSREQGCYEQYF
>.|TRBJ2-7|TRBD2|TRBV10-3
TGTGCCATCAGTGAGTCGCGGGAGAGCTCCTACGAGCAGTACTTC
CAISESRESSYEQYF
>.|TRBJ1-5|.|TRBV7-2
TGTGCCAGCAGCTTAGGGGAAGTTGGGGGGTTCCAGCCCCAGCATTTT
CASSLGEVGGFQPQHF
>once|TRBJ2-7|TRBD1|TRBV5-1
TGCGCCAGCAGCGGAACAGGGGGCATGTACGAGCAGTACTTC
CASSGTGGMYEQYF
>.|TRBJ1-1|.|TRBV5-1
TGCGCCAGCAGCCCCCCGACACTTACTGAAGCTTTCTTT
CASSPPTLTEAFF
>.|TRBJ2-7|TRBD2|TRBV2
TGTGCCAGCAGTGATATTAGCGGGAGGCGATCCTACGAGCAGTACTTC
CASSDISGRRSYEQYF
>.|TRBJ2-1|.|TRBV30
TGTGCCTACCCTGGGGCAGACAACAATGAGCAGTTCTTC
CAYPGADNNEQFF
>.|TRBJ2-5|.|TRBV19
TGTGCCAGTAGCCGGGACAACCAAGAGACCCAGTACTTC
CASSRDNQETQYF